This T cell receptor (beta chain) was found in a study of identical twins. Study-level results: Out-of-frame beta sequences exhibited a weaker degree of excess twin sharing. Out-of-frame alpha sequences shared between twins exhibited an excess of low generation probability. While abundant cord blood beta clonotypes carried fewer insertions, memory repertoires showed no such pattern.

One entry per CDR3 protein, called by TCRdb with MiXCR from the 5' RACE reads. The sample lists 1.5 million to 2 million distinct CDR3 sequences, roughly 35% occurring once. CDR3 length equals 11 residues. Trimming pared 6 bases from V and 12 bases from J, leaving 15 bases between. CDR1 and CDR2 (germline): SEHNR, FQNEAQ (reference sequence). A remark on this clonotype: Antigen specificity is unknown.

Donors uniformly comprised healthy Caucasians. This sequence originates from a newborn girl in good health. Sequenced input: cord blood. This chain connects TRBV7-9 to TRBJ2-7; D call uncertain. As DNA, the CDR3 is TGTGCCAGCAGACAGAAGGAGACCCTGTACTTC. Translation gives CASRQKETLYF.